Following are 24 T cell receptor beta chains from one sample sequenced in a study of TIL therapy for anti-PD-1-resistant metastatic lung cancer. This was the immunoSEQ v3 assay. Sequenced by immunoSEQ multiplex PCR; TCRdb stores in-frame clones only, minus some. The table lists tens of thousands of clones, 55% to 75% of them singletons. Noted time point: pre-treatment sample, taken before nivolumab and TIL therapy. The tumor samples were excised metastases, mostly pleural nodules or supraclavicular lymph nodes. Sequenced material: tumor tissue, taken at baseline. Receptors originate from a person between 25 and 80 years old with non-small cell lung cancer.

In this sample, this clone turned up a few times. The rearrangement links TRBV5-6 to TRBJ1-2; 8 nucleotides align to TRBD1. CDR3 length equals 16 residues. Germline CDR1 is SGHDT and CDR2 is YYEEEE. V was pared by 1 base and J by 8 bases, with 13 bases of the junction left unmatched. This chain's CDR3 is CASSLNDWQGATGYTF. In nucleotides, the CDR3 is TGTGCCAGCAGCTTGAACGATTGGCAGGGGGCGACCGGCTACACCTTC.

This clone was seen a single time. The rearrangement joins TRBV6-1 to TRBJ2-7; D is unclear. V was shortened by 4 bases and J by 2 bases, with 15 bases between the two germline ends. This CDR3 has 15 amino acids. Germline V gene data show CDR1 as MNHNS and CDR2 as SASEGT. Written as DNA, the CDR3 is TGTGCCAGCAGTGTTCCCTCCACCACTACCTACGAGCAGTACTTC. Translation: CASSVPSTTTYEQYF.

The genes are TRBV7-2 and TRBJ2-7, with D hard to call. Trimming took 1 base from V and 7 from J, leaving 11 bases between them. Germline lookup yields CDR1 SGHTA and CDR2 FQGNSA. This CDR3 has 13 amino acids. CDR3 coding DNA: TGTGCCAGCAGCTTAGTCGAGGCGATAGAGCAGTACTTC. It encodes CASSLVEAIEQYF.

The CDR3 reads CAISTPGRTNGYTF. The DNA for the CDR3 is TGTGCCATTTCTACTCCGGGACGAACGAATGGCTACACCTTC. This chain joins TRBV19 and TRBJ1-2; weak D call: TRBD1 (5 bases). The V gene's germline CDR1 is LNHDA and CDR2 SQIVND (reference sequence). This CDR3 comprises 14 residues. V gave up 10 bases and J gave up 6 bases, with 21 bases separating them.

The chain carries TRBV6-5 and TRBJ2-7; D not certain. Trimming left V 7 bases short and J 2 bases short, with 15 bases between. Germline V gene lookup returns CDR1 MNHEY and CDR2 SVGAGI. The CDR3 spans 14 residues. The CDR3 sequence is CASTKDGVPYEQYF. The CDR3 DNA sequence: TGTGCCAGCACCAAGGATGGAGTCCCCTACGAGCAGTACTTC.

The V call is TRBV6-5, the J call TRBJ2-2; 8 bases align to TRBD1. Germline V CDR1 and CDR2: MNHEY, SVGAGI. Trimming at V came to 6 bases and at J to 6 bases, leaving 6 bases not matched to a gene. CDR3 length: 14 amino acids. CDR3 nucleotide sequence: TGTGCCAGCAGGGTGCAGGGGGCAGCCGGGGAGCTGTTTTTT. The encoded protein is CASRVQGAAGELFF.

V is TRBV2 and J is TRBJ2-3, with TRBD2 as a possible D gene (5 bases). The CDR3 totals 13 residues. The ends were cut back, 10 bases at V and 2 bases at J, with 13 bases in the middle. The germline V gene has CDR1 SNHLY and CDR2 FYNNEI. The CDR3 reads CATPGSDTDTQYF. CDR3 sequence (DNA): TGTGCCACCCCGGGGAGCGACACAGATACGCAGTATTTT.

This sequence joins TRBV7-9 and TRBJ1-1, with D hard to call. The V end was cut by 0 bases, the J end by 4 bases, with 9 bases between. CDR3 length equals 14 residues. Germline CDR1 is SEHNR and CDR2 is FQNEAQ (reference sequence). CDR3 bases: TGTGCCAGCAGCTTAGCGATGGAGGTCACTGAAGCTTTCTTT. It specifies CASSLAMEVTEAFF.

The chain recombines TRBV2 with TRBJ2-2; D is undetermined. CDR1 and CDR2 (germline): SNHLY, FYNNEI. V lost 5 bases, J lost 0 bases, and 4 bases lay in between. The CDR3 has 13 amino acids. The CDR3 bases are TGTGCCAGCAGTTTAACGAACACCGGGGAGCTGTTTTTT. Protein: CASSLTNTGELFF.

The rearrangement joins TRBV5-4 to TRBJ1-4; D is uncertain. Trimming removed 1 base at V and 8 bases at J, with 12 bases between. This CDR3 comprises 14 residues. Germline loops: CDR1 SGHNT, CDR2 YYREEE (reference sequence). CDR3 coding DNA: TGTGCCAGCAGCTTGCACGGTGTAGAGGAAAAACTGTTTTTT. This translates into CASSLHGVEEKLFF.

This chain links TRBV4-2 with TRBJ2-5, with D possibly TRBD2 on 5 matching bases. The CDR3 totals 13 residues. CDR1 and CDR2 (germline): LGHNA, YNFKEQ. The ends were cut back, 4 bases at V and 5 bases at J, with 11 bases in the middle. In DNA form, the CDR3 reads TGTGCCAGCAGCCTTCGGGAAGCGGAGACCCAGTACTTC. The encoded protein is CASSLREAETQYF.

J is TRBJ1-4 and V is TRBV6-6, with TRBD1 matching 10 bases. The CDR3 is 15 residues long. The germline gives CDR1 MNHNY, CDR2 SVGAGI (reference sequence). V was pared by 2 bases and J by 10 bases, with 7 bases of the junction left unmatched. CDR3 amino acids: CASSYPTGGEGKLFF. The CDR3 nucleotides read TGTGCCAGCAGTTACCCGACAGGGGGCGAAGGAAAACTGTTTTTT.

The chain joins TRBV6-1 to TRBJ2-7; TRBD1 is a possible D gene (5 bases). With 7 bases removed from V and 3 bases from J, the gap between germline ends came to 19 bases. From germline, CDR1 is MNHNS and CDR2 SASEGT. This CDR3 region has 15 residues. CDR3 sequence: CASILGQSQIYEQYF. The CDR3 DNA sequence: TGTGCCAGCATATTGGGGCAATCCCAAATCTACGAGCAGTACTTC.

The chain recombines TRBV10-3 with TRBJ2-2; possible D gene TRBD1, 5 bases. V was clipped by 6 bases and J by 1 base, with 9 bases between them. The CDR3 runs to 14 residues. Germline V lookup: CDR1 ENHRY, CDR2 SYGVKD. The CDR3 DNA is TGTGCCATCAGCGACAGTTGGAACACCGGGGAGCTGTTTTTT. Translating it yields CAISDSWNTGELFF.

This chain joins TRBV12-5 and TRBJ1-4, with 8 bases identical to TRBD1. V gave up 1 base and J gave up 3 bases; unmatched junction bases: 1. Per the germline V gene, CDR1 is LGHNT and CDR2 is FRNRAP. The CDR3 totals 15 residues. CDR3 protein: CASGLGDRSNEKLFF. The DNA of the CDR3 is TGTGCTAGTGGTTTGGGGGACAGGTCTAATGAAAAACTGTTTTTT.

The rearrangement joins TRBV19 to TRBJ1-2; weak D call: TRBD1 (5 bases). The V gene lost 3 bases and the J gene lost 5 bases, with 16 bases spanning the gap. The CDR3 extends over 15 amino acids. Germline V gene lookup returns CDR1 LNHDA and CDR2 SQIVND (reference sequence). Here the CDR3 DNA reads TGTGCCAGTAGTATCGATCAGGGTCCACTATATGGCTACACCTTC. This encodes CASSIDQGPLYGYTF.

This clone was detected a few times. The chain is built from TRBV19 and TRBJ1-2; D uncertain. The V end lost 0 bases, the J end lost 2 bases, and 13 bases lay between the germline ends. The germline V gene has CDR1 LNHDA and CDR2 SQIVND (reference sequence). The CDR3 has 16 amino acids. CDR3 sequence reads: CASSIDLSGRNYGYTF. The CDR3 DNA is TGTGCCAGTAGTATAGATCTATCGGGCAGGAACTATGGCTACACCTTC. The full variable domain, in which reference TRBV19 and TRBJ1-2 provide the parts outside the CDR3, is DGGITQSPKYLFRKEGQNVTLSCEQNLNHDAMYWYRQDPGQGLRLIYYSQIVNDFQKGDIAEGYSVSREKKESFPLTVTSAQKNPTAFYLCASSIDLSGRNYGYTFGSGTRLTVV.

The genes are TRBV6-1 and TRBJ1-2; 12 bases align to TRBD1. The V gene's germline CDR1 is MNHNS and CDR2 SASEGT. The junction had 4 bases not matched to a gene; V was cut back by 2 bases and J by 6 bases. CDR3 length equals 15 residues. CDR3 DNA sequence: TGTGCCAGCAGTGAAAAGAGGGACAGGGGGCATGGCTACACCTTC. Its protein product is CASSEKRDRGHGYTF.

This clone was picked up a small number of times. The chain joins TRBV28 to TRBJ1-2, with D uncertain. Germline V gene lookup returns CDR1 MDHEN and CDR2 SYDVKM. The V end was cut by 6 bases, the J end by 4 bases, with 12 bases between. The CDR3 has 13 residues. The CDR3 is CASSPPPPYGYTF. DNA of the CDR3: TGTGCCAGCAGCCCACCCCCCCCCTATGGCTACACCTTC.

The chain recombines TRBV29-1 with TRBJ1-1; 9 positions match TRBD1. CDR1 and CDR2 (germline): SQVTM, ANQGSEA. Trimming at V came to 7 bases and at J to 5 bases, leaving 20 bases not matched to a gene. There are 17 residues in the CDR3. CDR3 DNA: TGCAGCGCCCCTCTCCTCGGGACAGGGCTCGCATTTACTGAAGCTTTCTTT. Amino acids: CSAPLLGTGLAFTEAFF.

This chain uses TRBV1 with TRBJ2-1; TRBD2, the D gene given by the table, was not confirmed from the DNA. TRBV1 is a documented pseudogene. The CDR3 contains 16 residues. CDR3 sequence reads: CTSSPIGGALYNEQFF. The CDR3 DNA reads as TGCACCAGCAGCCCCATTGGGGGGGCCTTATATAATGAGCAGTTCTTC.

The chain links TRBV6-1 to TRBJ2-3; D could derive from TRBD1 or TRBD2 (6 bases each). The V end lost 8 bases, the J end lost 2 bases, and 17 bases lay between the germline ends. This CDR3 spans 15 amino acids. Germline V gene data show CDR1 as MNHNS and CDR2 as SASEGT. The CDR3 DNA reads as TGTGCCAGCGGGGGGCACGGGCTTGTCACAGATACGCAGTATTTT. Encoded protein: CASGGHGLVTDTQYF.

This sequence joins TRBV19 and TRBJ2-4; D may be TRBD2 (6 bases). Germline V gene sequence: CDR1 LNHDA, CDR2 SQIVND (reference sequence). The CDR3 has 17 residues. The germline V and J ends were trimmed by 6 bases and 2 bases, with 20 bases remaining between them. CDR3 coding DNA: TGTGCCAGTAGCCATCAAGGAACCGCGGGGCCCAAAAACATTCAGTACTTC. This encodes CASSHQGTAGPKNIQYF.

The CDR3 coding sequence is TGCGCCAGCAGCCAAGTTAAGGTAGCGGGGGGGATCAATGAGCAGTTCTTC. This translates into CASSQVKVAGGINEQFF. The chain uses TRBV5-1 and TRBJ2-1, with 11 bases matching TRBD2. Germline V gives CDR1 SGHRS, CDR2 YFSETQ. After removal of 4 bases from V and 6 bases from J, the junction contained 12 bases not matched to a gene. The CDR3 is 17 residues long. Together with reference TRBV5-1 and TRBJ2-1, the CDR3 gives the full variable domain: KAGVTQTPRYLIKTRGQQVTLSCSPISGHRSVSWYQQTPGQGLQFLFEYFSETQRNKGNFPGRFSGRQFSNSRSEMNVSTLELGDSALYLCASSQVKVAGGINEQFFGPGTRLTVL.